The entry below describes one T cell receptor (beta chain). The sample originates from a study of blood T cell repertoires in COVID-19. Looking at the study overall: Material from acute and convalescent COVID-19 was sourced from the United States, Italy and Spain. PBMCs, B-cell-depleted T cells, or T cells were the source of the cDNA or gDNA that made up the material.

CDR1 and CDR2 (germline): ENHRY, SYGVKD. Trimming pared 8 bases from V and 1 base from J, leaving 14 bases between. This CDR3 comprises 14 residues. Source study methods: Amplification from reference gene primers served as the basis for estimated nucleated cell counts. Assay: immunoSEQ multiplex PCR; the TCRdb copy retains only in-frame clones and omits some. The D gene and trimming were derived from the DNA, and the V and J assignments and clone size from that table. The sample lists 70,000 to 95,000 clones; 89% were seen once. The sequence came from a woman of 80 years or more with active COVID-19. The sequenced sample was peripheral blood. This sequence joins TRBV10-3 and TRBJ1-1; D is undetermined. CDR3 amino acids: CAIRLGAPNTEAFF. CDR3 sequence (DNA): TGTGCCATCCGCCTCGGAGCCCCGAACACTGAAGCTTTCTTT.